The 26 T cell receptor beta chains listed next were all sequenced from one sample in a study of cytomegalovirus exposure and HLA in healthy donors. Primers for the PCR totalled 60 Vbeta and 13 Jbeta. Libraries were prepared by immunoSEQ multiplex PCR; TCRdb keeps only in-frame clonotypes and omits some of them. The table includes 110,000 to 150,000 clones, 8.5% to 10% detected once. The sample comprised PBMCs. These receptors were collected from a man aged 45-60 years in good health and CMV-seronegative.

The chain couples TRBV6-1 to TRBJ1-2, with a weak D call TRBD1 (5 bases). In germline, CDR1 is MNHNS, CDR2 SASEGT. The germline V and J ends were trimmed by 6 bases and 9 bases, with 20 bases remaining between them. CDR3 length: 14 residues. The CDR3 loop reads CASRQPGRTSSYTF. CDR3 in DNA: TGTGCCAGCAGACAACCGGGACGGACTAGTAGCTACACCTTC.

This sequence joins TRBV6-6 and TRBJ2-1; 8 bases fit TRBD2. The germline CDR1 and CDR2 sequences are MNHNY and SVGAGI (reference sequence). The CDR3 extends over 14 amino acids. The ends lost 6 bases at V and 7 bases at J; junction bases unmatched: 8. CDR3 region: CASSPSGGPNEQFF. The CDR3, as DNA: TGTGCCAGCAGCCCGAGCGGGGGTCCTAATGAGCAGTTCTTC.

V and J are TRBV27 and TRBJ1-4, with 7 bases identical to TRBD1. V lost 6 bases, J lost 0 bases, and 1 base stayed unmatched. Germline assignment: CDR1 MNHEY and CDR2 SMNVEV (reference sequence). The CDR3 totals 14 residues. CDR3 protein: CASSQGATNEKLFF. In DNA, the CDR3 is TGTGCCAGCAGCCAGGGGGCAACTAATGAAAAACTGTTTTTT.

CDR3 in amino acids: CASSNSGRGPYEQYF. For the CDR3, the DNA is TGCGCCAGCAGCAATAGCGGGAGGGGCCCCTACGAGCAGTACTTC. V is TRBV5-1 and J is TRBJ2-5; TRBD2 matches 11 bases. Gene TRBJ2-7 matches the end of the DNA better, so the J call may be wrong. The CDR3 consists of 15 residues. The germline gives CDR1 SGHRS, CDR2 YFSETQ.

In nucleotides, the CDR3 is TGTGCCAGCAGCCCGTACACCAATGGCTACACCTTC. It yields the protein CASSPYTNGYTF. The genes are TRBV11-1 and TRBJ1-2; D gene uncertain. This CDR3 is built from 12 residues. V lost 5 bases and J 6 bases, leaving 10 bases between the germline ends. Germline lookup yields CDR1 SGHAT and CDR2 FQDESV (reference sequence).

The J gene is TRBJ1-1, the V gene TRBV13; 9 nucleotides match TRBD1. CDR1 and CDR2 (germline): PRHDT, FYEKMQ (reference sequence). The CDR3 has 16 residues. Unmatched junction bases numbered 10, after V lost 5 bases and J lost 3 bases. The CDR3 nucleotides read TGTGCCAGCAGCCCGGAACAGGGGGCGATTCACACTGAAGCTTTCTTT. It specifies CASSPEQGAIHTEAFF.

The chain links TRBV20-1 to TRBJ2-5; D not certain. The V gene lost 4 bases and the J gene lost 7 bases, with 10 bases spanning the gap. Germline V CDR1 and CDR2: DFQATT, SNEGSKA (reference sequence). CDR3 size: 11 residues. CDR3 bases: TGCAGTGCTACCGCGGCAAGGACCCAGTACTTC. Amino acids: CSATAARTQYF.

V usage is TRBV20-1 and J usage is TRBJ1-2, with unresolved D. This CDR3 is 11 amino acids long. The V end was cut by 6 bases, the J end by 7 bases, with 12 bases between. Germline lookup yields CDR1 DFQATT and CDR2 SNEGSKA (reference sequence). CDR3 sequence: CSARPGSGYTF. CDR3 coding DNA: TGCAGTGCCCGCCCGGGGTCTGGCTACACCTTC.

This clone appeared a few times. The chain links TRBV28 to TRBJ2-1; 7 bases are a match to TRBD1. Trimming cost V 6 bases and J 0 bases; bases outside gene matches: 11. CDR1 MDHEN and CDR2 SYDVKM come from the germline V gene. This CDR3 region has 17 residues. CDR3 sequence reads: CASRGTRDRSSYNEQFF. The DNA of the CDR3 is TGTGCCAGCAGAGGTACCCGGGACAGAAGCTCCTACAATGAGCAGTTCTTC.

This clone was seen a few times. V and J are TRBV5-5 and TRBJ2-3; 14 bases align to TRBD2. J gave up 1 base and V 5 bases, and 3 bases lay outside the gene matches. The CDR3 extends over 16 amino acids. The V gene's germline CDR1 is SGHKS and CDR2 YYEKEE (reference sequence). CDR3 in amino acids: CASRGLAGAGTDTQYF. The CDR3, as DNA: TGTGCCAGCAGGGGACTAGCGGGAGCTGGCACAGATACGCAGTATTTT.

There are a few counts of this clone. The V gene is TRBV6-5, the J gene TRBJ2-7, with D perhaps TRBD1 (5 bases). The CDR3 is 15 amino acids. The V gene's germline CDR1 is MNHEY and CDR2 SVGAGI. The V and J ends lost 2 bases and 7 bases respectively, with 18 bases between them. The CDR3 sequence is CASSYGRVRLSEQYF. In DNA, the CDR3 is TGTGCCAGCAGTTACGGCAGGGTGCGCCTCTCGGAGCAGTACTTC.

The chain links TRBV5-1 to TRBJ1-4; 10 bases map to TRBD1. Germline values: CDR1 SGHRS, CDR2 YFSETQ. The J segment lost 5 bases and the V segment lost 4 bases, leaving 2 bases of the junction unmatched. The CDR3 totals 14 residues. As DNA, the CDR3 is TGCGCCAGCAGCACGACAGGGGGCAATGAAAAACTGTTTTTT. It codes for CASSTTGGNEKLFF.

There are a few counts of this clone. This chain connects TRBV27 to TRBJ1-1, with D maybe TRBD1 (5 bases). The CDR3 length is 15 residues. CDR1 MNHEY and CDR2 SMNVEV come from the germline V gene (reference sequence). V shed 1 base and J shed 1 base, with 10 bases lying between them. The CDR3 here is CASSLWGRPNTEAFF. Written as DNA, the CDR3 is TGTGCCAGCAGTTTATGGGGCAGACCGAACACTGAAGCTTTCTTT.

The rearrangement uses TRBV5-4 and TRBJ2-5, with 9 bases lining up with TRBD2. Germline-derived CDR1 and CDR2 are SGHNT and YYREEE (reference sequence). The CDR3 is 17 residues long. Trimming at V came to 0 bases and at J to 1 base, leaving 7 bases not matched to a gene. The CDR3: CASSLGLAGMVQETQYF. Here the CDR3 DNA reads TGTGCCAGCAGCTTGGGGCTAGCGGGAATGGTCCAAGAGACCCAGTACTTC.

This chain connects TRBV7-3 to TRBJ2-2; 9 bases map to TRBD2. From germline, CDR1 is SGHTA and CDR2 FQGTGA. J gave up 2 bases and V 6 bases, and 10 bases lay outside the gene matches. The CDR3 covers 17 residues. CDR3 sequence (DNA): TGTGCCAGCAGTCCTGTCGGGCTAGCGGGAAACACCGGGGAGCTGTTTTTT. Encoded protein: CASSPVGLAGNTGELFF. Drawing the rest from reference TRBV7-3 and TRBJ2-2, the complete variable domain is GAGVSQTPSNKVTEKGKYVELRCDPISGHTALYWYRQSLGQGPEFLIYFQGTGAADDSGLPNDRFFAVRPEGSVSTLKIQRTERGDSAVYLCASSPVGLAGNTGELFFGEGSRLTVL.

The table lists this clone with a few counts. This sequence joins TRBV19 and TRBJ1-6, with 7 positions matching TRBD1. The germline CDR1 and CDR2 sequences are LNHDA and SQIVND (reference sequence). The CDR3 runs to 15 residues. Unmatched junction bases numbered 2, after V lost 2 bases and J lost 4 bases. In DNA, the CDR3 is TGTGCCAGTAGTATACGGGACAGATATAATTCACCCCTCCACTTT. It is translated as CASSIRDRYNSPLHF. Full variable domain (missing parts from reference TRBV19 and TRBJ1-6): DGGITQSPKYLFRKEGQNVTLSCEQNLNHDAMYWYRQDPGQGLRLIYYSQIVNDFQKGDIAEGYSVSREKKESFPLTVTSAQKNPTAFYLCASSIRDRYNSPLHFGNGTRLTVT.

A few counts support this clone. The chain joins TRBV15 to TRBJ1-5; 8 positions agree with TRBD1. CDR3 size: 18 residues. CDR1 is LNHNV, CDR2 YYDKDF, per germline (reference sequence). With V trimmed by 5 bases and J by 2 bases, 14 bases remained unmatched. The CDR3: CATSPREAGGLRNQPQHF. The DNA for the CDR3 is TGTGCCACCAGCCCCCGTGAGGCAGGGGGCCTGCGCAATCAGCCCCAGCATTTT.

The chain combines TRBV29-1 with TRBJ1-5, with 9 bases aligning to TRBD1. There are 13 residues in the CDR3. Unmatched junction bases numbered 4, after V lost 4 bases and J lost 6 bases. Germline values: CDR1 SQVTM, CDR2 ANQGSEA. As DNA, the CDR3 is TGCAGCGTTGGGACAGGGGATGCTCAGCCCCAGCATTTT. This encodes CSVGTGDAQPQHF.

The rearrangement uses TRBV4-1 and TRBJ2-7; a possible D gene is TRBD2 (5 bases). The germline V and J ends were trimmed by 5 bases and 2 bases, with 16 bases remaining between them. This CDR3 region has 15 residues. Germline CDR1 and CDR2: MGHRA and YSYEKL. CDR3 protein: CASSYNSEIAYEQYF. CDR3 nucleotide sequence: TGCGCCAGCAGCTACAATAGCGAGATCGCCTACGAGCAGTACTTC.

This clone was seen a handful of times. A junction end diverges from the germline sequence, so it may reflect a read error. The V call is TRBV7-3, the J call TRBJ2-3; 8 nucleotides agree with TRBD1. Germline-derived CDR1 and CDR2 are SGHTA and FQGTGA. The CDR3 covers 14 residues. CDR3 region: CASSLRTGTDTQYF. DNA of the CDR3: TGTGCCAGCAGCCTTAGGACAGGGACAGATACACAGTATTTT.

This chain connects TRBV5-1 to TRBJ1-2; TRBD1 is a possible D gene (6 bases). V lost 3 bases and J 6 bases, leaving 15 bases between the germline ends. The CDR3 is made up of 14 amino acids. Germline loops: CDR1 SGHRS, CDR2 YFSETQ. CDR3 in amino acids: CASSSGGSGDGYTF. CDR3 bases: TGCGCCAGCAGCTCCGGGGGGTCAGGGGATGGCTACACCTTC.

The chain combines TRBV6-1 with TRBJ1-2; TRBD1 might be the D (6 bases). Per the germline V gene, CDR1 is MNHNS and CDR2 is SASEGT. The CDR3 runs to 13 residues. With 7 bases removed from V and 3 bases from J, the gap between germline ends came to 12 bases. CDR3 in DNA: TGTGCCAGCATGGGGGGGCAAGACTATGGCTACACCTTC. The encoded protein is CASMGGQDYGYTF.

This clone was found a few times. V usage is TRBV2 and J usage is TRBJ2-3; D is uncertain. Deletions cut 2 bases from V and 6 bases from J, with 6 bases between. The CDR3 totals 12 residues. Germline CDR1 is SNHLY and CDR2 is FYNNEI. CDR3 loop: CASSESRDTQYF. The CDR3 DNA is TGTGCCAGCAGTGAATCGAGGGATACGCAGTATTTT.

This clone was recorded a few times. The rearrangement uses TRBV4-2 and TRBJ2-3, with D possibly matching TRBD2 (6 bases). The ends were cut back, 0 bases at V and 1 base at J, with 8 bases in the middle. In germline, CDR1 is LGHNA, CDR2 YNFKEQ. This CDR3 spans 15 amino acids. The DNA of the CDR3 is TGTGCCAGCAGCCAAGATGGGACTGGCACAGATACGCAGTATTTT. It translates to CASSQDGTGTDTQYF.

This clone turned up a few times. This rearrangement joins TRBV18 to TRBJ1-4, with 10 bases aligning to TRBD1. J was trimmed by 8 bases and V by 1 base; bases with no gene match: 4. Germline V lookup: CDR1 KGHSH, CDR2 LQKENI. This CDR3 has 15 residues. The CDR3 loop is CASSPRQGALEKLFF. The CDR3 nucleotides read TGTGCCAGCTCACCACGACAGGGGGCCCTCGAAAAACTGTTTTTT.

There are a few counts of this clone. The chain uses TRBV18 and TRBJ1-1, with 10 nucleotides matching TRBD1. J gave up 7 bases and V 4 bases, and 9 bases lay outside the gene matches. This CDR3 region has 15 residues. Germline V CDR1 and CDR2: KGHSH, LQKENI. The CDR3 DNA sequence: TGTGCCAGCTCACTCCGGGACAGGGGACTCCTTGAAGCTTTCTTT. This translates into CASSLRDRGLLEAFF.